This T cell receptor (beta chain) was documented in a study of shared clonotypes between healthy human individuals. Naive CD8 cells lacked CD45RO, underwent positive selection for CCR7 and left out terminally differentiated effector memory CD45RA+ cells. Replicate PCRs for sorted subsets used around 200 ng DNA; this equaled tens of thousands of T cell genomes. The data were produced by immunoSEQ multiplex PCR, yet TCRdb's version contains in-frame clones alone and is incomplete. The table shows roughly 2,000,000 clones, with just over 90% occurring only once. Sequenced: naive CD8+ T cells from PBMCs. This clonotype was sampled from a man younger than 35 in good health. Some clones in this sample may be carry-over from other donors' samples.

The CDR3 region is CASSQGTSGRRFF. DNA of the CDR3: TGCGCCAGCAGCCAAGGGACTAGCGGGAGGAGGTTCTTC. The genes are TRBV4-3 and TRBJ2-1, with 14 bases matching TRBD2. CDR3 length equals 13 residues. Germline trimming cut 1 base from V and 15 bases from J; bases unmatched to any gene: 2. Per germline, CDR1 LGHNA and CDR2 YSLEER.